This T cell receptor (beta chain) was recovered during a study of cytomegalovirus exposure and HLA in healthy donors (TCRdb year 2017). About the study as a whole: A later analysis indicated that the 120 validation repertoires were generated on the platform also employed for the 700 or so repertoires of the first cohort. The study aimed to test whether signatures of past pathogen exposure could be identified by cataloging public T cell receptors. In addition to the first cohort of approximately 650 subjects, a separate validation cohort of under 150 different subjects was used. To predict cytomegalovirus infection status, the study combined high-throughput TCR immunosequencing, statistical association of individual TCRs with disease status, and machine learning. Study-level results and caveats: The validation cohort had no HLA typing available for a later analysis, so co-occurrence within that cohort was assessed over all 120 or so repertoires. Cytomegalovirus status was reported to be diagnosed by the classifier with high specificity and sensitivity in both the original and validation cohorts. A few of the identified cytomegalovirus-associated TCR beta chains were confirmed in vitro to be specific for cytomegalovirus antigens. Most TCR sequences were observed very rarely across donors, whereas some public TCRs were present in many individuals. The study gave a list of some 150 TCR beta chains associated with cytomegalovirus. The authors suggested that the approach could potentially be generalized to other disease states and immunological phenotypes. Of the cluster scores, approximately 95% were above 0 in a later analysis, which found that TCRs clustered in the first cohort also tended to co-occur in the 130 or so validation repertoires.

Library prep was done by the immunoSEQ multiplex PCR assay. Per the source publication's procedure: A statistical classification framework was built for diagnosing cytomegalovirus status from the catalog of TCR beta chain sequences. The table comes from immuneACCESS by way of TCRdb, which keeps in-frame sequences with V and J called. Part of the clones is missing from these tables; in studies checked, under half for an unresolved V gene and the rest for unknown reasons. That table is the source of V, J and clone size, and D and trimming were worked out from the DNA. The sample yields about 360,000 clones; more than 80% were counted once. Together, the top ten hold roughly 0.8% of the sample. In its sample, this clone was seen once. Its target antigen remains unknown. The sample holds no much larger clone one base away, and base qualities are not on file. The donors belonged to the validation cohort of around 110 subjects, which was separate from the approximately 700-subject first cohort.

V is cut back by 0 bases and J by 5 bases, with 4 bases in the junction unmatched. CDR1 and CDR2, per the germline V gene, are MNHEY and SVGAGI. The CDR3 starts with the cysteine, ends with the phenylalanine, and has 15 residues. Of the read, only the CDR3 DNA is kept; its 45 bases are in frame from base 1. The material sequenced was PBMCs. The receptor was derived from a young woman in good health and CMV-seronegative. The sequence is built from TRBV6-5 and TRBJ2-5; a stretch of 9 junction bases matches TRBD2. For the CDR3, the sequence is CASSYSGGGAETQYF. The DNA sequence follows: TGTGCCAGCAGTTACTCCGGCGGGGGGGCCGAGACCCAGTACTTC.